This T cell receptor (beta chain) is from a study of blood T cell repertoires in COVID-19. As for the study in general: Acute-phase and convalescent COVID-19 samples originated in the United States, Italy and Spain. In each case, the material was cDNA or gDNA derived from T cells, B-cell-depleted T cells, or PBMCs.

Study processing details: It was from reference gene primer amplification that nucleated cell counts were estimated. This table comes from immunoSEQ multiplex PCR, and its TCRdb copy is limited to in-frame clones, with some not included. V and J calls plus clone size are reproduced from that table; the DNA served to infer D and trimming. The data show about 100,000 clones, 85% seen once. V gave up 5 bases and J gave up 0 bases; unmatched junction bases: 10. CDR1 SEHNR and CDR2 FQNEAQ come from the germline V gene (reference sequence). This CDR3 is built from 17 residues. The clonotype was recovered from a man in his 60s with acute or convalescent COVID-19. The sequencing sample was made of peripheral blood. The genes are TRBV7-9 and TRBJ1-5; 7 positions agree with TRBD1. CDR3 residues: CASSPGTDIYSNQPQHF. As DNA, the CDR3 is TGTGCCAGCAGCCCCGGGACAGATATTTATAGCAATCAGCCCCAGCATTTT.